This entry describes one T cell receptor beta chain. This CDR3 has 14 amino acids. These data originate in a study of blood T cell repertoires in COVID-19. Study overall: Samples of COVID-19 (acute and convalescent) were obtained from the United States, Italy and Spain.

Sequenced by immunoSEQ multiplex PCR; TCRdb stores in-frame clones only, minus some. The sample lists some 150,000 clones, approximately 81% occurring once. Sequenced material: peripheral blood. The chain has TRBV21-1 and TRBJ1-5. TRBV21-1 is a known pseudogene. The sequence derives from a woman aged 60-75 years with active or convalescent COVID-19. The CDR3 bases are TGTGCCAGCAGCAAAGGCGGCAGATATCAGCCCCAGCATTTT. Translating it yields CASSKGGRYQPQHF.